This T cell receptor (beta chain) comes out of a study of shared clonotypes between healthy human individuals. V gave up 1 base and J gave up 8 bases, with 12 bases separating them. The CDR3 totals 14 residues. Germline lookup yields CDR1 MGHRA and CDR2 YSYEKL. The naive CD8 population came from CD45RO-negative cells selected for CCR7, without terminally differentiated effector memory CD45RA+ cells. The donor cohort consisted entirely of Caucasian adults residing in Nashville, Tennessee. Profiled with immunoSEQ multiplex PCR; TCRdb holds only in-frame clones, not every one. The sample yields about 580,000 clones, about 98% seen once.

The chain has TRBV4-1 and TRBJ2-1; D unclear. The clonotype was recovered from a young man in good health. The specimen sequenced was naive CD8+ T cells sorted from blood. The CDR3 DNA reads as TGCGCCAGCAGCCAAGTTTCCCGCGACGATGAGCAGTTCTTC. Translation: CASSQVSRDDEQFF.